Listed below are T cell receptor beta chains from one sample, sequenced in a study of post-analysis software for immune sequencing data. TCRdb recomputed calls from the PCR reads with MiXCR, one row per CDR3 protein. The repertoire consists of roughly 400,000 distinct CDR3 sequences, with about 40% occurring once and the leading ten covering approximately 7.6%. Sequences were obtained from blood. These receptors were collected from a girl aged 2 to 10 with multiple sclerosis. The CDR3 runs from the conserved cysteine through the conserved F or W. A D gene is named only where the DNA matches it firmly. Rows may omit the clone size; those that give it use once, few, many or a size class.

d_call clone_size j_call v_call cdr3_nt cdr3_aa
- - TRBJ2-6 TRBV27 TGTGCCAGCAGTATACAGGGTGTTACGGGGGCCAACGTCCTGACTTTC CASSIQGVTGANVLTF
TRBD2 - TRBJ2-1 TRBV29-1 TGCAGCGTCGCCCGGACTAGCGGAACCTACAATGAGCAGTTCTTC CSVARTSGTYNEQFF
- - TRBJ2-7 TRBV29-1 TGCAGCGCTCGACAGGGAGGTTACGAGCAGTACTTC CSARQGGYEQYF
TRBD2 - TRBJ2-1 TRBV7-3 TGTGCCAGCAGCTTAACAGCGGGAGGGCGTTGGGAGCAGTTCTTC CASSLTAGGRWEQFF
TRBD1 - TRBJ2-2 TRBV13 TGTGCCAGCAGCTGGAAGGGACAGGGTCAAACCGGGGAGCTGTTTTTT CASSWKGQGQTGELFF
TRBD2 - TRBJ2-5 TRBV11-2 TGTGCCAGCAGCTCATCAGGGAGGGTCGGGGATGAGCAGTACTTC CASSSSGRVGDEQYF
TRBD2 - TRBJ2-7 TRBV7-2 TGTGCCAGCAACGATCACCCACTGGCGGGAGGGCCCCACGAGCAGTACTTC CASNDHPLAGGPHEQYF
TRBD2 - TRBJ2-1 TRBV5-1 TGCGCCAGCAGCTCGGGACTAGGATTGCCTGAGCAGTTCTTC CASSSGLGLPEQFF
TRBD2 few TRBJ2-1 TRBV3-1 TGTGCCAGCAGCCGCATAGGCGGGAGTAAGGGTGAGCAGTTCTTC CASSRIGGSKGEQFF
- - TRBJ2-7 TRBV6-5 TGTGCCAGCAGTTACGGTGACAAATCCTACGAGCAGTACTTC CASSYGDKSYEQYF
TRBD2 few TRBJ2-7 TRBV5-1 TGCGCCAGCAGGACTAGCGGGGGGAACGAGCAGTACTTC CASRTSGGNEQYF
- - TRBJ1-1 TRBV14 TGTGCCAGCAGCCAAGAAAACAGCCAAGGTGCCCCAGGAGCTTTCTTT CASSQENSQGAPGAFF
- - TRBJ1-2 TRBV6-1 TGTGCCAGCAGTTTCCCGGGACGTCTTAACTATGGCTACACCTTC CASSFPGRLNYGYTF
TRBD1 few TRBJ2-1 TRBV20-1 TGCAGTGCTAGAGGGGACAGTTCAGGGGGCACTTACAATGAGCAGTTCTTC CSARGDSSGGTYNEQFF
TRBD1 - TRBJ2-7 TRBV12-3/TRBV12-4 TGTGCCAGCACCCCACGGACAGGGCTAAAAGAATACGAGCAGTACTTC CASTPRTGLKEYEQYF
TRBD2 few TRBJ2-1 TRBV12-3/TRBV12-4 TGTGCCAGCAGTATACTAGCGGGAGGCCACAATGAGCAGTTCTTC CASSILAGGHNEQFF
- - TRBJ2-7 TRBV7-2 TGTGCCAGCAGCTTTGACAGAGGTCACGAGCAGTACTTC CASSFDRGHEQYF
TRBD1 - TRBJ2-1 TRBV6-1 TGTGCCAGCCCTCTTGGGGACAGGGGTTATAATGAGCAGTTCTTC CASPLGDRGYNEQFF
TRBD2 few TRBJ2-1 TRBV7-3 TGTGCCAGCAGCTTAATTGGCGGGAGGGCCTACAATGAGCAGTTCTTC CASSLIGGRAYNEQFF
- few TRBJ1-1 TRBV7-9 TGTGCCAGCAGCTTTTCCGGACACCCGAACACTGAAGCTTTCTTT CASSFSGHPNTEAFF
TRBD2 - TRBJ2-7 TRBV6-6 TGTGCCAGCAGTTTCCTTAGACTAGCGGGAGCATACGAGCAGTACTTC CASSFLRLAGAYEQYF
- - TRBJ2-7 TRBV18 TGTGCCAGCTCACCACAGACAGCGTACGAGCAGTACTTC CASSPQTAYEQYF
TRBD2 - TRBJ2-1 TRBV20-1 TGCAGTGCCACCTTTCTAGCGGGAGGGTACAATGAGCAGTTCTTC CSATFLAGGYNEQFF
- - TRBJ2-7 TRBV2 TGTGCCAGCAGTGATATTCCCATTCGGGCCTACGAGCAGTACTTC CASSDIPIRAYEQYF
- - TRBJ2-1 TRBV27 TGTGCCAGCAGTTTAACACGGTGGAATGAGCGGTTCTTC CASSLTRWNERFF
- - TRBJ2-7 TRBV27 TGTGCCAGCAGTCCCGGGTCATCGGGCTACGAGCAGTACTTC CASSPGSSGYEQYF
- - TRBJ2-7 TRBV28 TGTGCCAGCAGTGGGGATGCCTACGAGCAGTACTTC CASSGDAYEQYF
TRBD2 few TRBJ2-3 TRBV24-1 TGTGCCACCACCGGGACTAGCGGGGGGGCCTCTAGCACAGATACGCAGTATTTT CATTGTSGGASSTDTQYF
- few TRBJ2-1 TRBV5-4 TGTGCCCACGCGAGCGGTGGGGATAGGAATAGTGAGCAGTTCTTC CAHASGGDRNSEQFF
TRBD1 - TRBJ2-7 TRBV7-2 TGTGCCAGCAGCGTCCGGACAGGGAGGTCTAGCGAGCAGTACTTC CASSVRTGRSSEQYF
- - TRBJ2-7 TRBV15 TGTGCCACCAGCAGAGACCGTGCAGGGTCGGAGCAGTACTTC CATSRDRAGSEQYF
TRBD1 - TRBJ2-6 TRBV5-1 TGCGCCAGCAGGAGAGGACAGGGTGTTGGGGCCAACGTCCTGACTTTC CASRRGQGVGANVLTF
- - TRBJ2-7 TRBV29-1 TGCAGCGTTGTGCAGATCCACGAGCAGTACTTC CSVVQIHEQYF
TRBD2 - TRBJ2-7 TRBV6-5 TGTGCCAGCAGGTTCGGGACTAGCGGGGTTGGAGAGCAGTACTTC CASRFGTSGVGEQYF
TRBD2 - TRBJ2-7 TRBV20-1 TGCAGTGCTTCCCCGGGACTAGCAAGTCTCGAGCAGTACTTC CSASPGLASLEQYF
TRBD1 - TRBJ1-4 TRBV7-9 TGTGCCAGCAGCTCCAGGGGGCTTGAAAAACTGTTTTTT CASSSRGLEKLFF
TRBD1 - TRBJ2-5 TRBV15 TGTGCCACCAGCAGTAAGAGGGGGCCCTCTGGGGAGACCCAGTACTTC CATSSKRGPSGETQYF
- few TRBJ2-7 TRBV20-1 TGCAGTGCTAGTCCTCCCCTGAGTCTACTCCTTGGCTACGAGCAGTACTTC CSASPPLSLLLGYEQYF
- few TRBJ2-7 TRBV9 TGTGCCAGCAGCGTAGGAGGGACCGGGGGCTACGAGCAGTACTTC CASSVGGTGGYEQYF
- - TRBJ2-1 TRBV11-2 TGTGCCAGCAGCTTTAGAGGGGGGAACTACAATGAGCAGTTCTTC CASSFRGGNYNEQFF
- few TRBJ2-5 TRBV4-3 TGCGCCAGCAGCCAAGAGGCACGGGTCCAAGAGACCCAGTACTTC CASSQEARVQETQYF
TRBD2 - TRBJ2-1 TRBV7-8 TGTGCCGGCAGCCCTTTTACGGGGGGGCCCTACAATGAGCAGTTCTTC CAGSPFTGGPYNEQFF
TRBD1 - TRBJ2-1 TRBV6-1 TGTGCCAGCAGCCTATTAGGGGGCCTCTACAATGAGCAGTTCTTC CASSLLGGLYNEQFF
- - TRBJ2-7 TRBV10-2 TGCGCCAGCAGCCCAGGACCTCGGGAGCAGTACTTC CASSPGPREQYF
TRBD1 - TRBJ1-1 TRBV5-1 TGCGCCAGCAGCCTACAAGACAGGGCCACTGAAGCTTTCTTT CASSLQDRATEAFF
- - TRBJ2-7 TRBV20-1 TGCAGTGCTGGAGCCTACAGGATCCTTTCCTACGAGCAGTACTTC CSAGAYRILSYEQYF
TRBD1 - TRBJ1-6 TRBV5-1 TGCGCCAGCAGCTCGACAGGGGAGGTGATTTCACCCCTCCACTTT CASSSTGEVISPLHF
TRBD2 few TRBJ2-7 TRBV12-3/TRBV12-4 TGTGCCAGCAGTTTAATGGGCGGGGGGCTGGGCGAGCAGTACTTC CASSLMGGGLGEQYF
- few TRBJ1-1 TRBV29-1 TGCAGCGTTGAAAGAGTAGAGGACACTGAAGCTTTCTTT CSVERVEDTEAFF
- - TRBJ2-7 TRBV6-5 TGTGCCAGCAGTTACTCGAGTGAGCAGTACTTC CASSYSSEQYF
- few TRBJ2-7 TRBV10-1 TGCGCCAGCAGTGAGTCTGTGGAGGGAGCCTACGAGCAGTACTTC CASSESVEGAYEQYF
- few TRBJ2-3 TRBV12-3/TRBV12-4 TGTGCCAGCAGTTTTGGCCCTCCGCGGGTGGGGCAGTATTTT CASSFGPPRVGQYF
- - TRBJ2-5 TRBV6-2/TRBV6-3 TGTGCCAGCAGTTACAGGGCCAATGAGCAGTACTTC CASSYRANEQYF
TRBD1 - TRBJ1-1 TRBV18 TGTGCCAGCTCAGTGGACAGGGGAAGAGGCACTGAAGCTTTCTTT CASSVDRGRGTEAFF
- - TRBJ2-7 TRBV7-9 TGTGCCAGCAGCCGTACTATAGGCAGGCGTCCCTACGAGCAGGACTTC CASSRTIGRRPYEQDF